This T cell receptor (beta chain) was obtained from a study of Tregs in tolerant kidney transplant recipients. The repertoire was sequenced with immunoSEQ multiplex PCR; TCRdb's copy has only in-frame clones and lacks some. Reported are 12,000 to 15,000 clones; the ten largest clones contain 3.5%. Mixed chimerism was transient after nonmyeloablative marrow transplants from related graft donors. The sample in question was CD4+ T cells from blood (PBMCs), obtained 12 months after the transplant. The TCR comes from a human patient who received a combined kidney and bone marrow transplant. Some of the T cells may derive from the graft donor.

This CDR3 reads CASSLAETGYSYNEQFF. The CDR3 DNA, read in part, is TGTGCCAGCAGCTTAGCTGAAACAGGTTACTCCTACAATGAG. The gene calls are TRBV7-2 and TRBJ2-1; tentatively, D is TRBD1 (5 bases). The read ends 3 residues before the CDR3 terminus; that terminus is restored from the germline J gene. The CDR3 is 17 amino acids. Looked up from germline, CDR1 is SGHTA and CDR2 is FQGNSA. V was cut by 0 bases and J by 0 bases, with 12 bases left in between.